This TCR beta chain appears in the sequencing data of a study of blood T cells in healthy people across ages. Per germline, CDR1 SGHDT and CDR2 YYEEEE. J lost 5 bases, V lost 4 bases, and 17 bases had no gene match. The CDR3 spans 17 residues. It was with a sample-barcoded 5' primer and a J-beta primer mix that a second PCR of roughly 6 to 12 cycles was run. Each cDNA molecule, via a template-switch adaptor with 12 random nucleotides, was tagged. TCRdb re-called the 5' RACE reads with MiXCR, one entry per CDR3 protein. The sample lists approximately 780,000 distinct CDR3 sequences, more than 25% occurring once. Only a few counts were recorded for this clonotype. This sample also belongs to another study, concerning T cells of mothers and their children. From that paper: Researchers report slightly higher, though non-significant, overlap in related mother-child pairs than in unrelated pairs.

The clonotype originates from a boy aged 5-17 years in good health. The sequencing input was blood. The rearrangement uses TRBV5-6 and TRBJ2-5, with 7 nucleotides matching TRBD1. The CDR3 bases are TGTGCCAGCAGCCGAAGGGGGCTTCAGGGACAAATGGAGACCCAGTACTTC. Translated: CASSRRGLQGQMETQYF.